This T cell receptor beta chain was obtained from a study of early T cells in non-severe SARS-CoV-2 infection. At the level of the study: RNA in bulk from unsorted whole blood was sequenced, and chains were unpaired.

Study outcomes and limitations: Private and CD4 specificities were missed by VDJdb matching, which favored anti-spike CD8 responses.

Trimming shortened V by 5 bases and J by 1 base, and 8 bases separated the two germline ends. This CDR3 has 13 amino acids. Germline CDR1 and CDR2: SGHTA and FQGNSA. Unique molecular identifier tags were affixed to discrete cDNA molecules. One entry per CDR3 protein results from TCRdb running MiXCR on the 5' RACE reads. The sample lists roughly 29,000 distinct CDR3 sequences; approximately 4.6% were seen once. This clonotype was seen only a few times. Its antigen is not identified. The sequenced material came from whole blood. The TCR sequence derives from an adult who was a healthcare worker with PCR-confirmed SARS-CoV-2 infection or an uninfected control (not recorded which). This sequence joins TRBV7-2 and TRBJ2-5; tentatively, D is TRBD1 or TRBD2 (5 bases each). The CDR3 DNA is TGTGCCAGCAGCAGAGGGGTCCAAGAGACCCAGTACTTC. Protein sequence: CASSRGVQETQYF.